This entry features one T cell receptor (beta chain) sequence. Antigen: not known. The V and J ends lost 5 bases and 7 bases, in that order; junction bases with no gene match: 9. Germline V lookup: CDR1 MDHEN, CDR2 SYDVKM. The CDR3 runs 14 residues. It was healthy bone marrow donors who served as donors. Primers: 60 Vbeta forward and 13 Jbeta reverse. Here immunoSEQ multiplex PCR was the method, and the copy in TCRdb shows in-frame clones only, minus some. The data contain 140,000 to 150,000 clones, about four fifths of them singletons. These data belong to a study of cytomegalovirus exposure and HLA in healthy donors. General study findings and limits: Within an earlier analysis, most TCR beta V segments proved productive either about 87% or about 30% of the time. Several top significant clusters appeared, in a later analysis, to be linked to common viral pathogens.

The sample was PBMCs. The V call is TRBV28, the J call TRBJ1-1; 8 nucleotides match TRBD1. The receptor's source is a woman between 35 and 50 years old in good health and CMV-seropositive. The CDR3 DNA reads TGTGCCAGCAGTCCCTCCAGGGGGCCCCTTGAAGCTTTCTTT. Residues: CASSPSRGPLEAFF. The full variable domain, rest sourced from reference TRBV28 and TRBJ1-1, is DVKVTQSSRYLVKRTGEKVFLECVQDMDHENMFWYRQDPGLGLRLIYFSYDVKMKEKGDIPEGYSVSREKKERFSLILESASTNQTSMYLCASSPSRGPLEAFFGQGTRLTVV.